These T cell receptor beta chains were read from a single sample in a study of early T cells in non-severe SARS-CoV-2 infection. One entry per CDR3 protein results from TCRdb running MiXCR on the 5' RACE reads. Of 100,000 to 150,000 distinct CDR3 sequences listed, just under 15% are singletons. Input material: whole blood. The receptors were gathered from an adult who was a healthcare worker with PCR-confirmed SARS-CoV-2 infection or an uninfected control (not recorded which). Each CDR3 is given with its conserved first and last residue. The D gene is left open where the match is weak. Only part of the rows carry a size: once, few, many, or a class if the clone is expanded.

cdr3_nt: TGTGCCAGCAGCCAAGAACCTACAGCTAACTATGGCTACACCTTC
cdr3_aa: CASSQEPTANYGYTF
v_call: TRBV3-1
d_call: -
j_call: TRBJ1-2
clone_size: -

cdr3_nt: TGTGCCAGCAGTTACAAAGTAGCGAACACTGAAGCTTTCTTT
cdr3_aa: CASSYKVANTEAFF
v_call: TRBV6-2/TRBV6-3
d_call: -
j_call: TRBJ1-1
clone_size: -

cdr3_nt: TGTGCCAGCAGCTTAGCTCGGCAGGTAGCCAAAAACATTCAGTACTTC
cdr3_aa: CASSLARQVAKNIQYF
v_call: TRBV7-2
d_call: -
j_call: TRBJ2-4
clone_size: few

cdr3_nt: TGTGCCAGCAGCGTTGGCGTTGGCACAGATACGCAGTATTTT
cdr3_aa: CASSVGVGTDTQYF
v_call: TRBV9
d_call: -
j_call: TRBJ2-3
clone_size: many

cdr3_nt: TGCGCCAGCAGCGGAGGTACGGGGTCTGGCTACACCTTC
cdr3_aa: CASSGGTGSGYTF
v_call: TRBV5-1
d_call: -
j_call: TRBJ1-2
clone_size: -

cdr3_nt: TGTGCCAGCAGCTTCGGGACTAGCGGGGGCACAGATACGCAGTATTTT
cdr3_aa: CASSFGTSGGTDTQYF
v_call: TRBV7-2
d_call: TRBD2
j_call: TRBJ2-3
clone_size: -

cdr3_nt: TGTGCCAGCAGCCATAGCGGGACCTTGCACACAGATACGCAGTATTTT
cdr3_aa: CASSHSGTLHTDTQYF
v_call: TRBV12-1
d_call: -
j_call: TRBJ2-3
clone_size: few

cdr3_nt: TGCAGCGTTACCCCTAGCGGGGGGGGCACAGATACGCAGTATTTT
cdr3_aa: CSVTPSGGGTDTQYF
v_call: TRBV29-1
d_call: TRBD2
j_call: TRBJ2-3
clone_size: few

cdr3_nt: TGTGCCAGCAGCCTGGACCGGAAACTGTTTTTT
cdr3_aa: CASSLDRKLFF
v_call: TRBV4-2
d_call: -
j_call: TRBJ1-4
clone_size: -

cdr3_nt: TGTGCCAGCAGCCGACAGGGGGATAGGGAAGCTTTCTTT
cdr3_aa: CASSRQGDREAFF
v_call: TRBV2
d_call: TRBD1
j_call: TRBJ1-1
clone_size: -

cdr3_nt: TGTGCCATCAGTGAAATCGGGCCGACCCGGGACAATCAGCCCCAGCATTTT
cdr3_aa: CAISEIGPTRDNQPQHF
v_call: TRBV10-3
d_call: -
j_call: TRBJ1-5
clone_size: many

cdr3_nt: TGCAGTGCGCCCCAACGGCGGGGTCAAGAGACCCAGTACTTC
cdr3_aa: CSAPQRRGQETQYF
v_call: TRBV20-1
d_call: -
j_call: TRBJ2-5
clone_size: -

cdr3_nt: TGTGCCATCAGTGCCAGGACAGGGACCAGCTCTGGGGCCAACGTCCTGACTTTC
cdr3_aa: CAISARTGTSSGANVLTF
v_call: TRBV10-3
d_call: TRBD1
j_call: TRBJ2-6
clone_size: few

cdr3_nt: TGTGCCAGCAGCCCAACAGGGGAACCTGGAAACACCATATATTTT
cdr3_aa: CASSPTGEPGNTIYF
v_call: TRBV6-5
d_call: TRBD1
j_call: TRBJ1-3
clone_size: -

cdr3_nt: TGCAGCGTTAAACGACTAGCGGGGGTTCAAGAGACCCAGTACTTC
cdr3_aa: CSVKRLAGVQETQYF
v_call: TRBV29-1
d_call: TRBD2
j_call: TRBJ2-5
clone_size: -

cdr3_nt: TGTGCCAGCAGTGTCCCGGGGGGTGTGCGCGAGACCCAGTACTTC
cdr3_aa: CASSVPGGVRETQYF
v_call: TRBV6-1
d_call: TRBD2
j_call: TRBJ2-5
clone_size: -

cdr3_nt: TGTGCCAGCAGTGTTTCCGGGACCTCGATTTCACCCCTCCACTTT
cdr3_aa: CASSVSGTSISPLHF
v_call: TRBV2
d_call: -
j_call: TRBJ1-6
clone_size: many

cdr3_nt: TGTGCCAGCAGCGTAACTACTGGGACAGGGAAAAACTCTGGGGCCAACGTCCTGACTTTC
cdr3_aa: CASSVTTGTGKNSGANVLTF
v_call: TRBV9
d_call: TRBD1
j_call: TRBJ2-6
clone_size: few

cdr3_nt: TGTGCCAGCAGCCAAGAGGAAACCCCTGGAAACACCATATATTTT
cdr3_aa: CASSQEETPGNTIYF
v_call: TRBV4-2
d_call: -
j_call: TRBJ1-3
clone_size: -

cdr3_nt: TGTGCCATCAGTGATCCCCAAGGCCCCCCGAGGCCCTACGAGCAGTACTTC
cdr3_aa: CAISDPQGPPRPYEQYF
v_call: TRBV10-3
d_call: -
j_call: TRBJ2-7
clone_size: -

cdr3_nt: TGCAGCGTCGGACAGGGCCAGAACTATGGCTACACCTTC
cdr3_aa: CSVGQGQNYGYTF
v_call: TRBV29-1
d_call: TRBD1
j_call: TRBJ1-2
clone_size: -

cdr3_nt: TGTGCCAGCAGTCCATGGAGCTCCTATAATTCACCCCTCCACTTT
cdr3_aa: CASSPWSSYNSPLHF
v_call: TRBV27
d_call: -
j_call: TRBJ1-6
clone_size: -

cdr3_nt: TGTGCCAGCAGGTCCGGGACTAGCTACGAGCAGTACTTC
cdr3_aa: CASRSGTSYEQYF
v_call: TRBV12-3/TRBV12-4
d_call: TRBD2
j_call: TRBJ2-7
clone_size: few

cdr3_nt: TGCGCCAGCCGGGAGGCCGAGACCCAGTACTTC
cdr3_aa: CASREAETQYF
v_call: TRBV5-1
d_call: TRBD2
j_call: TRBJ2-5
clone_size: -

cdr3_nt: TGTGCCAGCAGCTTGGGGCTCCACCAAGAGACCCAGTACTTC
cdr3_aa: CASSLGLHQETQYF
v_call: TRBV5-4
d_call: -
j_call: TRBJ2-5
clone_size: -

cdr3_nt: TGTGCCAGCAGGGAGGGCAGAGCAGGGAACACTGAAGCTTTCTTT
cdr3_aa: CASREGRAGNTEAFF
v_call: TRBV28
d_call: -
j_call: TRBJ1-1
clone_size: -

cdr3_nt: TGTGCCAGCAGCTTCAGCAGGATCGAAGAGACCCAGTACTTC
cdr3_aa: CASSFSRIEETQYF
v_call: TRBV5-5
d_call: -
j_call: TRBJ2-5
clone_size: few

cdr3_nt: TGTGCCAGCAGTCTATGGGGGACAGGGAACACTGAAGCTTTCTTT
cdr3_aa: CASSLWGTGNTEAFF
v_call: TRBV27
d_call: TRBD1
j_call: TRBJ1-1
clone_size: few

cdr3_nt: TGTGCCAGCACCGGGACAGGGAACTACGAGCAGTACTTC
cdr3_aa: CASTGTGNYEQYF
v_call: TRBV6-6
d_call: TRBD1
j_call: TRBJ2-7
clone_size: few

cdr3_nt: TGTGCCAGCAGGTCCGGGACACTTACTATCACTGAAGCTTTCTTT
cdr3_aa: CASRSGTLTITEAFF
v_call: TRBV6-5
d_call: -
j_call: TRBJ1-1
clone_size: few